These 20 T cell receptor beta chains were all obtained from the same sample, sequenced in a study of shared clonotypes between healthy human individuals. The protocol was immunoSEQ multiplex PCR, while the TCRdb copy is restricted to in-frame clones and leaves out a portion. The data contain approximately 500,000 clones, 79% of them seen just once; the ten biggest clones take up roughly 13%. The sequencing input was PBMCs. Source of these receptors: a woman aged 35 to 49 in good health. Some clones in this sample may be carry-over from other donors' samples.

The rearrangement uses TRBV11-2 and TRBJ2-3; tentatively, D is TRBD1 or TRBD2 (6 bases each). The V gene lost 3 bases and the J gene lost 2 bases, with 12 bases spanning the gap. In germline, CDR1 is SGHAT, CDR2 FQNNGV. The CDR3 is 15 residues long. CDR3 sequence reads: CASSFLTGATDTQYF. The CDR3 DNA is TGTGCCAGCAGCTTCTTAACGGGGGCCACAGATACGCAGTATTTT.

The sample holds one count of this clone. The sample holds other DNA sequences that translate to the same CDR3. CDR3 nucleotide sequence: TGTGCCAGCAGCGTTGGACAGCAAGAGACCCAGTACTTC. The encoded protein is CASSVGQQETQYF. This chain uses TRBV9 with TRBJ2-5; D may be TRBD1 (6 bases). Trimming cost V 2 bases and J 2 bases, with 7 bases left between them. The CDR3 loop spans 13 amino acids. Germline V CDR1 and CDR2: SGDLS, YYNGEE.

The CDR3 sequence is CASSYGQGRRQPQHF. DNA of the CDR3: TGTGCCAGCAGTTACGGACAGGGTAGACGACAGCCCCAGCATTTT. The V call is TRBV6-6, the J call TRBJ1-5; 8 bases are a match to TRBD1. Unmatched junction bases numbered 7, after V lost 2 bases and J lost 7 bases. The CDR3 runs to 15 residues. CDR1 is MNHNY and CDR2 is SVGAGI in the germline V gene (reference sequence).

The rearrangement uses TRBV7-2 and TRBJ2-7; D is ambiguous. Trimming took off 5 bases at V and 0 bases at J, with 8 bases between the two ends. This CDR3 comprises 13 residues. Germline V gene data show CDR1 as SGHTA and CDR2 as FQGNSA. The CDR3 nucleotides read TGTGCCAGCAGCGGCGGCCTCTCCTACGAGCAGTACTTC. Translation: CASSGGLSYEQYF.

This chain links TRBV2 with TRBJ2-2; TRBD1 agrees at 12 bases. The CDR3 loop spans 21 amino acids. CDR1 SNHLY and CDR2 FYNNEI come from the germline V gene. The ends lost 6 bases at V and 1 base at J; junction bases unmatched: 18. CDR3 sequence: CASSGRGGTGGFIRNTGELFF. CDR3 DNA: TGTGCCAGCAGCGGGCGTGGGGGGACAGGGGGCTTTATCCGGAACACCGGGGAGCTGTTTTTT.

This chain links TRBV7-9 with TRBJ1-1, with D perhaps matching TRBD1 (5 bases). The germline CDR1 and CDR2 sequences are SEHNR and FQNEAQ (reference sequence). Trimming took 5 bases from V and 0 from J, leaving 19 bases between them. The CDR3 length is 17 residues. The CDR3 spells CASSQGATEYLNTEAFF. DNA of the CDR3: TGTGCCAGCAGCCAAGGGGCCACCGAATACTTGAACACTGAAGCTTTCTTT. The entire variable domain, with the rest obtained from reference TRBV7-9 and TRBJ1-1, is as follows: DTGVSQNPRHKITKRGQNVTFRCDPISEHNRLYWYRQTLGQGPEFLTYFQNEAQLEKSRLLSDRFSAERPKGSFSTLEIQRTEQGDSAMYLCASSQGATEYLNTEAFFGQGTRLTVV.

CDR3 region: CASRVQGLGLAGVSEQYF. The CDR3 DNA is TGTGCAAGTCGCGTACAAGGACTGGGACTAGCGGGAGTCTCAGAGCAGTACTTC. This sequence joins TRBV12-2 and TRBJ2-7; the table calls TRBD2, which could not be checked here. TRBV12-2 is a recognized pseudogene. This CDR3 has 18 residues.

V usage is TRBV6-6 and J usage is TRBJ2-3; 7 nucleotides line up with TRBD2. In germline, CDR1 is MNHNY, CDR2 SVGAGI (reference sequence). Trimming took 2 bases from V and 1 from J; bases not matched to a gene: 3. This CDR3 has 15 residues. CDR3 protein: CASSYRGSGTDTQYF. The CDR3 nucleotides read TGTGCCAGCAGTTACCGCGGGAGTGGCACAGATACGCAGTATTTT.

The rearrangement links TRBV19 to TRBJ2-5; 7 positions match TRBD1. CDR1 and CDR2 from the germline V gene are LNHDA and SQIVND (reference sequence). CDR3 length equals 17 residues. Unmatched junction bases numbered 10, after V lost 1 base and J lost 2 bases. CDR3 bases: TGTGCCAGTAGTATAGGGTCAAGAGGGGACAGACAAGAGACCCAGTACTTC. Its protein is CASSIGSRGDRQETQYF.

CDR3 in DNA: TGTGCCAGCAGCTTAGGGGAGGTAGCCTACGAGCAGTACTTC. Translating gives CASSLGEVAYEQYF. The V call is TRBV7-9, the J call TRBJ2-7; D perhaps matches TRBD2 (6 bases). Germline V gene data show CDR1 as SEHNR and CDR2 as FQNEAQ (reference sequence). The CDR3 runs to 14 residues. Trimming left V 1 base short and J 2 bases short, with 9 bases between.

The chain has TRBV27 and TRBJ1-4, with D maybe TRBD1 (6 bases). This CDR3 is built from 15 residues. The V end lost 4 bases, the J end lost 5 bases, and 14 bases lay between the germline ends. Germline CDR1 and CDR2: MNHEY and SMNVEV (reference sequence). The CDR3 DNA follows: TGTGCCAGCAGTTCCCACGACAGGCGGAATGAAAAACTGTTTTTT. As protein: CASSSHDRRNEKLFF.

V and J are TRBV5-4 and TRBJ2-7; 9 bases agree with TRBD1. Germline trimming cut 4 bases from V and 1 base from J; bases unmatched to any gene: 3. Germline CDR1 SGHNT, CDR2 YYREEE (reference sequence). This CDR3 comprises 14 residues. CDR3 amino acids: CASSPGQGSYEQYF. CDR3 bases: TGTGCCAGCAGCCCCGGACAGGGGTCCTACGAGCAGTACTTC.

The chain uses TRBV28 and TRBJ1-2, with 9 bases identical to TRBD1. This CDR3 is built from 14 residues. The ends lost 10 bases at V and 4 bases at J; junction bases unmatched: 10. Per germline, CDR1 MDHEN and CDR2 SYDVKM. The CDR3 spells CATLPGTGIYGYTF. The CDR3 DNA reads TGTGCCACCCTTCCCGGGACAGGGATCTATGGCTACACCTTC.

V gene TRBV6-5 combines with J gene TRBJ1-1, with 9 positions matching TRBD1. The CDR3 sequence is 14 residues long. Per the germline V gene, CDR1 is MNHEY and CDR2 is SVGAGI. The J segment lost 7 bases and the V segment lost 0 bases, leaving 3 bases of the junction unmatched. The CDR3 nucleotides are TGTGCCAGCAGTTACTCGGGACAGGGCCATGAAGCTTTCTTT. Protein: CASSYSGQGHEAFF.

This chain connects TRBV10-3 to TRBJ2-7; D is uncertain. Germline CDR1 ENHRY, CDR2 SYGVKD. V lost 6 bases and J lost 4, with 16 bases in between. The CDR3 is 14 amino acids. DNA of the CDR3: TGTGCCATCAGCCTCGGGTCACCTCTTTACGAGCAGTACTTC. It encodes CAISLGSPLYEQYF.

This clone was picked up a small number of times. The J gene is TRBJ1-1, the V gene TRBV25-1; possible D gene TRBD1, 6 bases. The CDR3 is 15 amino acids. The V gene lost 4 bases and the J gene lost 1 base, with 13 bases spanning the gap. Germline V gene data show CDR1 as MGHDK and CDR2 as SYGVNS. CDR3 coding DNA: TGTGCCAGCAGTGCTCGGACGGACAGGAACACTGAAGCTTTCTTT. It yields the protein CASSARTDRNTEAFF.

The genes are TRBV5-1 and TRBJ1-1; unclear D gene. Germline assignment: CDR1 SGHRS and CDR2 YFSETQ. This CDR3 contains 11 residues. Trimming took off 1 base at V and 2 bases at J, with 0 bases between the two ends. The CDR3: CASSLNTEAFF. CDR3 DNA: TGCGCCAGCAGCTTGAACACTGAAGCTTTCTTT.

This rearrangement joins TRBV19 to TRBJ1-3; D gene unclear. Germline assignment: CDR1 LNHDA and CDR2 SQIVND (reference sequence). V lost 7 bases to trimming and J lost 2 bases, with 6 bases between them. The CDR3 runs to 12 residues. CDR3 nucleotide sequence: TGTGCCAGTACGCTGGCTGGAAACACCATATATTTT. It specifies CASTLAGNTIYF.

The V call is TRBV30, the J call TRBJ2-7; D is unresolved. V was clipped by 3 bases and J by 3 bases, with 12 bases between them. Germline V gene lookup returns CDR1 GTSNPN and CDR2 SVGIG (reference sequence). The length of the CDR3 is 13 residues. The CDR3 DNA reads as TGTGCCTGGAGGGGATTGGGAAACTACGAGCAGTACTTC. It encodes CAWRGLGNYEQYF.

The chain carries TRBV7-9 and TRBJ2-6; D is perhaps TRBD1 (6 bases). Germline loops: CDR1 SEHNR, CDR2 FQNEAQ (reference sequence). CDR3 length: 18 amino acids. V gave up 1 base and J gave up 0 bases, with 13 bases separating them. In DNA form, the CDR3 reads TGTGCCAGCAGCTTAGGTCCTCAGGACAGCTCTGGGGCCAACGTCCTGACTTTC. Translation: CASSLGPQDSSGANVLTF.